Listed here are 24 T cell receptor beta chains from one sample, sequenced in a study of regulatory T cells in long-lasting Graves disease. Time point defined: newly diagnosed GD, antithyroid drugs for less than 3 months. Scientists built the TCR library using RNA that was extracted from PBMCs. Through Arm-PCR of CDR3 regions and iRepertoire HTBI primers, TCR beta libraries were built. TCRdb passed the multiplex PCR reads through MiXCR, listing each CDR3 protein once. The sample shows about 610,000 distinct CDR3 sequences, roughly a sixth of them seen only once. This same sample was also taken into another study, of T cells in Graves' hyperthyroidism and ophthalmopathy.

This material consisted of peripheral blood mononuclear cells (PBMCs), taken at new diagnosis, from a patient treated with antithyroid drugs. Receptors originate from a man aged 18 to 29 with Graves disease.

The chain couples TRBV6-1 to TRBJ1-1, with 8 nucleotides matching TRBD1. This CDR3 is built from 15 residues. With 6 bases clipped from V and 5 bases from J, the junction kept 11 bases outside the gene matches. The V gene's germline CDR1 is MNHNS and CDR2 SASEGT. CDR3 DNA: TGTGCCAGCAGAGCGAGCCAACAGGGGGGGACTGAAGCTTTCTTT. Its protein product is CASRASQQGGTEAFF.

This clonotype occurred a few times. The chain recombines TRBV14 with TRBJ2-1, with D perhaps TRBD1 or TRBD2 (5 bases each). The CDR3 is 16 residues long. Germline CDR1 SGHDN, CDR2 FVKESK. V was trimmed by 0 bases and J by 6 bases, leaving 15 bases between them. CDR3 sequence (DNA): TGTGCCAGCAGCCAAGACCCAGTCTGGGGGAGCAATGAGCAGTTCTTC. Protein sequence: CASSQDPVWGSNEQFF. Based on the CDR3 plus reference TRBV14 and TRBJ2-1, the full variable domain is EAGVTQFPSHSVIEKGQTVTLRCDPISGHDNLYWYRRVMGKEIKFLLHFVKESKQDESGMPNNRFLAERTGGTYSTLKVQPAELEDSGVYFCASSQDPVWGSNEQFFGPGTRLTVL.

The genes are TRBV14 and TRBJ2-1; TRBD2 agrees at 8 bases. This CDR3 region has 17 residues. Germline loops: CDR1 SGHDN, CDR2 FVKESK. Trimming cost V 3 bases and J 4 bases; bases outside gene matches: 11. The CDR3 region has the DNA TGTGCCAGCAGCCATTACCTCACTAGCGGAATTTACAATGAGCAGTTCTTC. Protein product: CASSHYLTSGIYNEQFF.

The chain uses TRBV20-1 and TRBJ2-1; 8 nucleotides agree with TRBD2. The CDR3 is 19 residues long. With 1 base clipped from V and 9 bases from J, the junction kept 23 bases outside the gene matches. The germline gives CDR1 DFQATT, CDR2 SNEGSKA (reference sequence). This chain's CDR3 is CSARARIYTEAGVESEQFF. The CDR3 region has the DNA TGCAGTGCTAGAGCCCGAATTTATACTGAAGCGGGAGTAGAAAGTGAGCAGTTCTTC.

Only a few counts were recorded for this clonotype. A much more abundant neighbour one base away suggests this may be a read error. The chain has TRBV5-1 and TRBJ2-7; D uncertain. V was pared by 4 bases and J by 2 bases, with 13 bases between. CDR1 SGHRS and CDR2 YFSETQ come from the germline V gene. The length of the CDR3 is 14 residues. This chain's CDR3 is CASSNNLDAYEQYF. As DNA, the CDR3 is TGCGCCAGCAGCAACAACCTGGACGCCTACGAGCAGTACTTC.

V and J are TRBV7-9 and TRBJ2-7; tentative D call: TRBD2 (6 bases). V lost 5 bases and J lost 6, with 11 bases in between. The CDR3 runs to 12 residues. CDR1 is SEHNR and CDR2 is FQNEAQ in the germline V gene (reference sequence). The CDR3 reads CASSVGTLEQYF. CDR3 nucleotides: TGTGCCAGCAGCGTCGGGACTCTCGAGCAGTACTTC.

The rearrangement joins TRBV27 to TRBJ1-3; a possible D gene is TRBD1 (5 bases). Germline V gene data show CDR1 as MNHEY and CDR2 as SMNVEV (reference sequence). CDR3 length: 18 amino acids. Trimming stripped 6 bases from V and 4 bases from J, with 25 bases between. CDR3 DNA: TGTGCCAGCAGCCCAGACCCGGGACGGATCCGCGCGGGAAACACCATATATTTT. Translating it yields CASSPDPGRIRAGNTIYF.

On this clonotype itself: Since a much larger clone is just one base distant, this may be a read error. The genes are TRBV7-8 and TRBJ1-4; no clear D. This CDR3 has 16 residues. Per germline, CDR1 SGHVS and CDR2 FQNEAQ. Deletions cut 2 bases from V and 7 bases from J, with 17 bases between. The CDR3, as DNA: TGTGCCAGCAGCTTAAAAATACCTCAATTTGGTGAAAAACTGTTTTTT. Protein: CASSLKIPQFGEKLFF.

This clonotype was recorded many times. The chain carries TRBV28 and TRBJ2-1; 8 nucleotides match TRBD2. This CDR3 has 13 residues. V lost 6 bases, J lost 13 bases, and 11 bases stayed unmatched. CDR1 is MDHEN, CDR2 SYDVKM, per germline. The CDR3 DNA follows: TGTGCCAGCAGACGCGTAGCGGGGCCCGAACAGTTCTTC. Its translation: CASRRVAGPEQFF.

This clonotype was observed a handful of times. This sequence joins TRBV10-3 and TRBJ1-3; a weak D match, TRBD1 (5 bases). The V end lost 1 base, the J end lost 0 bases, and 16 bases lay between the germline ends. Germline CDR1 is ENHRY and CDR2 is SYGVKD. The CDR3 has 18 residues. CDR3 sequence: CAISEYKAGRRSGNTIYF. The CDR3 DNA is TGTGCCATCAGTGAGTACAAGGCGGGACGTCGCTCTGGAAACACCATATATTTT.

This clonotype came up a few times. The rearrangement joins TRBV3-1 to TRBJ2-1, with D hard to call. Trimming took 7 bases from V and 3 from J, leaving 16 bases between them. The germline V gene encodes CDR1 LGHDT and CDR2 YNNKEL (reference sequence). There are 15 residues in the CDR3. CDR3 DNA: TGTGCCAGCAATTGGCTAGTTCGAGGCTACAATGAGCAGTTCTTC. Its translation is CASNWLVRGYNEQFF.

The CDR3 here is CAWSYGTADTQYF. As DNA, the CDR3 is TGTGCCTGGAGTTACGGGACAGCAGATACGCAGTATTTT. The J gene is TRBJ2-3, the V gene TRBV30; 7 bases fit TRBD1. Germline CDR1 and CDR2: GTSNPN and SVGIG (reference sequence). J lost 4 bases, V lost 2 bases, and 3 bases had no gene match. The CDR3 has 13 residues. The full variable domain, completed using reference TRBV30 and TRBJ2-3, is SQTIHQWPATLVQPVGSPLSLECTVEGTSNPNLYWYRQAAGRGLQLLFYSVGIGQISSEVPQNLSASRPQDRQFILSSKKLLLSDSGFYLCAWSYGTADTQYFGPGTRLTVL.

At least ten counts were recorded for this clonotype. The rearrangement links TRBV2 to TRBJ1-1; tentative D call: TRBD1 (5 bases). CDR3 length: 12 amino acids. Germline CDR1 is SNHLY and CDR2 is FYNNEI. V lost 6 bases and J lost 5, with 10 bases in between. CDR3 sequence (DNA): TGTGCCAGCAGGCCGGGGCAAACTGAAGCTTTCTTT. Amino acid sequence: CASRPGQTEAFF.

This clonotype was seen more than once but under ten times. This chain links TRBV3-1 with TRBJ2-3, with a possible D match to TRBD1 (6 bases). V gave up 4 bases and J gave up 4 bases, with 12 bases separating them. Germline CDR1 and CDR2: LGHDT and YNNKEL (reference sequence). The CDR3 loop spans 14 amino acids. DNA for the CDR3: TGTGCCAGCAGCCTCAACAGGGCTTCAGATACGCAGTATTTT. Encoded protein: CASSLNRASDTQYF.

The CDR3, as DNA: TGTGCCAGCAGCGCAGAGGGACTAGCGAGCTACGAGCAGTACTTC. It translates to CASSAEGLASYEQYF. The rearrangement joins TRBV9 to TRBJ2-7; 10 bases are shared with TRBD2. The ends lost 3 bases at V and 3 bases at J; junction bases unmatched: 6. The germline V gene encodes CDR1 SGDLS and CDR2 YYNGEE. The CDR3 runs 15 residues.

On this clonotype itself: With a much larger clone just one base away, this may be a read error. The chain joins TRBV29-1 to TRBJ1-1, with a tentative D call TRBD1 (6 bases). Germline loops: CDR1 SQVTM, CDR2 ANQGSEA. The CDR3 covers 13 residues. CDR3 bases: TGCAGCATCTTGACAGGAACCAACACTGAAGCTTCCTTT. It translates to CSILTGTNTEASF.

Many counts were recorded for this clonotype. The chain combines TRBV9 with TRBJ1-1, with 9 nucleotides matching TRBD1. The CDR3 sequence is 13 residues long. Per germline, CDR1 SGDLS and CDR2 YYNGEE. V was pared by 5 bases and J by 6 bases, with 5 bases of the junction left unmatched. The chain's CDR3 is CASRGTGSPEAFF. CDR3 in DNA: TGTGCCAGCAGGGGGACAGGGTCGCCTGAAGCTTTCTTT.

This clonotype occurred many times. The chain employs TRBV20-1 and TRBJ2-3; perhaps TRBD2 as D (6 bases). Looked up from germline, CDR1 is DFQATT and CDR2 is SNEGSKA (reference sequence). V lost 1 base and J 5 bases, leaving 7 bases between the germline ends. There are 12 residues in the CDR3. The CDR3 bases are TGCAGTGCTAGAGTCGGGGGAGATACGCAGTATTTT. It translates to CSARVGGDTQYF.

This chain links TRBV5-1 with TRBJ2-7; 13 nucleotides agree with TRBD2. The CDR3 covers 19 residues. The V gene's germline CDR1 is SGHRS and CDR2 YFSETQ. Trimming at V came to 5 bases and at J to 2 bases, leaving 16 bases not matched to a gene. CDR3 coding DNA: TGCGCCAGCAGGGTCCGTAGCGGGACTAGCGGGGAAGGTCCCTACGAGCAGTACTTC. Amino acids: CASRVRSGTSGEGPYEQYF. Drawing the rest from reference TRBV5-1 and TRBJ2-7, the complete variable domain is KAGVTQTPRYLIKTRGQQVTLSCSPISGHRSVSWYQQTPGQGLQFLFEYFSETQRNKGNFPGRFSGRQFSNSRSEMNVSTLELGDSALYLCASRVRSGTSGEGPYEQYFGPGTRLTVT.

This clonotype was found a few times. The CDR3 sequence: CASSLVREGIEQFF. The CDR3 DNA follows: TGCGCCAGCAGCTTGGTTCGGGAGGGGATTGAGCAGTTCTTC. This chain connects TRBV5-1 to TRBJ2-1, with 8 bases fitting TRBD2. The V segment lost 0 bases and the J segment 9 bases; nucleotides outside the gene matches: 5. CDR1 is SGHRS and CDR2 is YFSETQ in the germline V gene. The CDR3 has 14 residues.

The V gene is TRBV19, the J gene TRBJ2-7; 7 bases are shared with TRBD1. The V gene end was trimmed by 8 bases and the J gene end by 0 bases; junction bases not matched to a gene: 7. Germline V gives CDR1 LNHDA, CDR2 SQIVND (reference sequence). The CDR3 loop spans 14 amino acids. In DNA form, the CDR3 reads TGTGCCAGTTCGCTCGACAGGGCCTCCTACGAGCAGTACTTC. It specifies CASSLDRASYEQYF.

Only a few counts were recorded for this clonotype. The chain recombines TRBV30 with TRBJ2-7; D possibly corresponds to TRBD1 (6 bases). Trimming pared 2 bases from V and 0 bases from J, leaving 14 bases between. The CDR3 runs 15 residues. Looked up from germline, CDR1 is GTSNPN and CDR2 is SVGIG (reference sequence). This chain's CDR3 is CAWSSQDRFSYEQYF. The CDR3 bases are TGTGCCTGGAGTTCCCAAGACAGGTTCTCCTACGAGCAGTACTTC. Full variable domain (rest looked up from reference TRBV30 and TRBJ2-7): SQTIHQWPATLVQPVGSPLSLECTVEGTSNPNLYWYRQAAGRGLQLLFYSVGIGQISSEVPQNLSASRPQDRQFILSSKKLLLSDSGFYLCAWSSQDRFSYEQYFGPGTRLTVT.

The rearrangement joins TRBV9 to TRBJ1-6; weak D call: TRBD1 (5 bases). The germline gives CDR1 SGDLS, CDR2 YYNGEE. The CDR3 contains 16 residues. The germline V and J ends were trimmed by 3 bases and 9 bases, with 19 bases remaining between them. The CDR3 DNA follows: TGTGCCAGCAGCGGATCGAAGGCGGGGCGGGGTTCACCCCTCCACTTT. Amino acids: CASSGSKAGRGSPLHF. Complete variable domain (other parts from reference TRBV9 and TRBJ1-6): DSGVTQTPKHLITATGQRVTLRCSPRSGDLSVYWYQQSLDQGLQFLIQYYNGEERAKGNILERFSAQQFPDLHSELNLSSLELGDSALYFCASSGSKAGRGSPLHFGNGTRLTVT.

This clonotype was counted between two and nine times. This chain links TRBV3-1 with TRBJ2-7; 9 bases are a match to TRBD1. The CDR3 totals 14 residues. In germline, CDR1 is LGHDT, CDR2 YNNKEL (reference sequence). Losses at the gene ends were 4 bases for V and 4 bases for J; bases not matched to a gene: 5. Here the CDR3 reads CASSRDRALYEQYF. CDR3 in DNA: TGTGCCAGCAGCCGGGACAGGGCCTTGTACGAGCAGTACTTC.